This T cell receptor beta chain derives from a study of blood T cell repertoires in COVID-19. The method was immunoSEQ multiplex PCR; TCRdb's version includes in-frame clones alone and lacks a portion of them. The sample consists of 70,000 or so clones, about 80% of them appearing once. CDR3 length: 20 residues. With V trimmed by 2 bases and J by 4 bases, 16 bases remained unmatched. Germline CDR1 is MNHNS and CDR2 is SASEGT. V and J are TRBV6-1 and TRBJ2-3; 12 bases map to TRBD1. This TCR was sampled from a woman in her 70s with acute or convalescent COVID-19. The sequenced sample was peripheral blood. For the CDR3, the DNA is TGTGCCAGCAGTGAACGGGACAGGGGGCGCGTGAGGCGGGGCCCAGATACGCAGTATTTT. Translation: CASSERDRGRVRRGPDTQYF.